Each of the 5 T cell receptor beta chains below was sequenced from the same sample in a study of CXCR3-negative and CXCR3-positive naive CD8 T cells (dated by TCRdb to the late 2010s). On the study overall, not on this receptor specifically: TRB CDR3s from CXCR3-positive naive cells showed higher hydrophobicity (lower Kidera factor 4), lower energy, and higher strength and volume indices than CXCR3-negative naive cells.

These TCRs' antigens remain unknown. Instrument used: NextSeq 550. The Human TCR Profiling Kit (MiLaboratory) was used to make UMI-labeled 5' RACE TRB cDNA libraries. TCRdb reprocessed the sequencing reads and holds a single record per CDR3 protein sequence, with no DNA. The sample's table lists a count of approximately 120,000 distinct CDR3 sequences. The ten most abundant clones make up about 0.34% of the sample. The sequencing sample was made of naive CXCR3+ CD8+ T cells from blood. The sample's cell subset or site label is to be understood as: CD45RO-CCR7+CD27+CD95- naive CD8+ T cells expressing CXCR3 (TNR3+). These TCRs come from a human donor in good health. Some clones in this sample may be carry-over from other donors' samples.

The V call is TRBV25-1, the J call TRBJ1-1; no DNA is available, so the TRBD1 call from TCRdb remains unchecked. The CDR3 totals 13 residues. Germline V gene sequence: CDR1 MGHDK, CDR2 SYGVNS. This chain's CDR3 is CASSGQGGAEAFF.

The chain is built from TRBV5-1 and TRBJ1-1. CDR3 size: 14 residues. CDR1 SGHRS and CDR2 YFSETQ come from the germline V gene. CDR3 protein: CASSLEGRWTEAFF.

The CDR3 sequence: CASSQDGGVEYNEQFF. The V gene is TRBV4-2, the J gene TRBJ2-1; lacking DNA, the TRBD1 call made by TCRdb goes unchecked. This CDR3 has 16 amino acids. The V gene's germline CDR1 is LGHNA and CDR2 YNFKEQ.

V and J are TRBV15 and TRBJ2-3; TCRdb selects TRBD1, and the lack of DNA leaves this call unchecked. Looked up from germline, CDR1 is LNHNV and CDR2 is YYDKDF (reference sequence). The CDR3 contains 17 residues. The chain's CDR3 is CATSRDSLGGVTDTQYF.

This sequence joins TRBV9 and TRBJ2-5; TCRdb picks TRBD2, but there is no DNA to check that call. The CDR3 is made up of 16 amino acids. Per the germline V gene, CDR1 is SGDLS and CDR2 is YYNGEE. The CDR3: CASSEGTSGRGETQYF.